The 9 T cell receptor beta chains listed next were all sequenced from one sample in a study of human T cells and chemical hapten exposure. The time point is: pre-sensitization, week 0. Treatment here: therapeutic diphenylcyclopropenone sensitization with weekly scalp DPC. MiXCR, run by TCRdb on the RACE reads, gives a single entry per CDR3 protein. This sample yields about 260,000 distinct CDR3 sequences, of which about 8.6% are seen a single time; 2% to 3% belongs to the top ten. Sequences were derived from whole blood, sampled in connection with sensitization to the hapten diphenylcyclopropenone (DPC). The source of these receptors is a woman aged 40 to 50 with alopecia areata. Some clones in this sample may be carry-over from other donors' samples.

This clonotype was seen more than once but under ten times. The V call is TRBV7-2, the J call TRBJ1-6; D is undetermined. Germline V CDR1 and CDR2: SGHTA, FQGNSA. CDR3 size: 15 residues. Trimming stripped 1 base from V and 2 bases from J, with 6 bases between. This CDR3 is CASSLGRTYNSPLHF. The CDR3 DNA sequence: TGTGCCAGCAGCTTAGGACGGACCTATAATTCACCCCTCCACTTT. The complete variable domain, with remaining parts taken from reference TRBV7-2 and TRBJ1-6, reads GAGVSQSPSNKVTEKGKDVELRCDPISGHTALYWYRQSLGQGLEFLIYFQGNSAPDKSGLPSDRFSAERTGGSVSTLTIQRTQQEDSAVYLCASSLGRTYNSPLHFGNGTRLTVT.

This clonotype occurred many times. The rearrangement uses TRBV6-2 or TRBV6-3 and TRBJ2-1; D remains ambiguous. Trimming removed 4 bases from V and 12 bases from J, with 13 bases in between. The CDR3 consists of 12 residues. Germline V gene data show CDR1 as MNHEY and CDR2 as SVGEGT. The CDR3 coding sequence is TGTGCCAGCAGTTCGCTAGTTTACCTGCAGTTCTTC. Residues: CASSSLVYLQFF.

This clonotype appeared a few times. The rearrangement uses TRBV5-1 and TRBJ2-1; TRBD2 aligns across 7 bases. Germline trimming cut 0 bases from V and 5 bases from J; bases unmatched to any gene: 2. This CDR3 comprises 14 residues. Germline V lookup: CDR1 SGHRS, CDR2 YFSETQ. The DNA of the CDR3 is TGCGCCAGCAGCTTGGACGGGACTAACAATGAGCAGTTCTTC. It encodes CASSLDGTNNEQFF.

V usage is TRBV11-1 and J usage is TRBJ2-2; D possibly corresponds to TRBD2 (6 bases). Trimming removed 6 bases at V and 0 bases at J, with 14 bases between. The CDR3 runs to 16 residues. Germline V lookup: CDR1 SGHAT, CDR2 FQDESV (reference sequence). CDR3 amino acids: CASRRRGEANTGELFF. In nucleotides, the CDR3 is TGTGCCAGCAGGCGTCGCGGGGAGGCGAACACCGGGGAGCTGTTTTTT.

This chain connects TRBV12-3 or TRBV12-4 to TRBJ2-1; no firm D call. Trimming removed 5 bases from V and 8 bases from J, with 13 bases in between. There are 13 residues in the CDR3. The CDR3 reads CASSPNLRDEQFF. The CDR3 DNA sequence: TGTGCCAGCAGTCCGAACCTTCGGGATGAGCAGTTCTTC.

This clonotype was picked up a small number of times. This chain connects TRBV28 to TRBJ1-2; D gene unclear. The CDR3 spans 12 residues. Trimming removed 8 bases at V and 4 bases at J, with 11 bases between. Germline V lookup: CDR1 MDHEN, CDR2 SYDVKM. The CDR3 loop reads CASCPTGYGYTF. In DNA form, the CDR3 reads TGTGCCAGCTGCCCGACGGGCTATGGCTACACCTTC.

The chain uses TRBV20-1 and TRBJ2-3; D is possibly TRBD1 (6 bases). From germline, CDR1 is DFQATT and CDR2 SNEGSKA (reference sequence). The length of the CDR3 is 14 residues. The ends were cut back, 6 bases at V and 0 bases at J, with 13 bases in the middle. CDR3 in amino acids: CSADFQGSTDTQYF. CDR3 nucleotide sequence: TGCAGTGCCGATTTCCAGGGGAGCACAGATACGCAGTATTTT.

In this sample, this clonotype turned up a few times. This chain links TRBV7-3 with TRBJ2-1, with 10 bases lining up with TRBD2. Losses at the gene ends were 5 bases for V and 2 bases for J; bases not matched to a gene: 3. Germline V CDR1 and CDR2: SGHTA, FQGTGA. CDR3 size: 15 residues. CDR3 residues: CASSATSGAYNEQFF. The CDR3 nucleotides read TGTGCCAGCAGCGCCACTAGCGGGGCCTACAATGAGCAGTTCTTC.

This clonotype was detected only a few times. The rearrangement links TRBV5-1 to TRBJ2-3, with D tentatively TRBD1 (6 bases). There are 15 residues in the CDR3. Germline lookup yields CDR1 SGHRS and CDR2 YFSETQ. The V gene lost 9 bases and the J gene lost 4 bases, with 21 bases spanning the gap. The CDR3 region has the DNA TGCGCCACCACCTGGCAGGGGCGGGTCGCAGATACGCAGTATTTT. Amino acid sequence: CATTWQGRVADTQYF.